This is a list of T cell receptor beta chains from one sample in a study of blood T cell repertoires in COVID-19. The method was immunoSEQ multiplex PCR; TCRdb's version includes in-frame clones alone and lacks a portion of them. The sample lists 300,000 to 500,000 clones, roughly 88% seen once, with around 0.91% in the top ten. The sample comprised PBMCs or T cells enriched from blood (not recorded which). These receptors all come from a young woman with acute COVID-19. Both conserved end residues are part of each CDR3.

v_gene,CDR3aa
TRBV7-8,CASSAILAGGQKTGELFF
TRBV12-3/TRBV12-4,CASSLRVFEKLFF
TRBV19,CASSLSGAGYTF
TRBV5-1,CASSLDNRATYEQYF
TRBV11-2,CASSTGARTGGEKLFF
TRBV3-1/TRBV3-2,CASSLGTTTGELFF
TRBV2,CASRENPPNNQPQHF
TRBV4-2,CASSQVGYTYEQYF
TRBV5-6,CASSPRFGGRIDTQYF
TRBV27,CASSTPQGAGELFF
TRBV5-1,CASSLGGSSYNSPLHF
TRBV24-1,CATSGDIYQPQHF
TRBV9,CASSPQVGTNSYEQYF
TRBV29-1,CSVENRFEAFF
TRBV5-1,CASSLDADRFANTGELFF
TRBV12-5,CASGRNVGVVYQPQHF
TRBV19,CASRWGRSNEKLFF
TRBV5-8,CASSLRGNQPQHF
TRBV30,CAWRDRGLDSNQPQHF
TRBV28,CASSRGPYEQYF
TRBV30,CAWSVLLATEAFF
TRBV6-5,CASSYSPGTGRDEQYF
TRBV7-8,CASSTQGNSNQPQHF
TRBV4-3,CASSPRQGSISGNTIYF
TRBV7-2,CASSPPTDTQYF
TRBV7-8,CASSPTGGAGEQYF
TRBV4-1,CASSPEIRDIGELFF
TRBV13,CASSLWQRGPDTQYF
TRBV5-1,CASSSPDTSYEQYF
TRBV9,CASSPSGQTYEQYF
TRBV7-2,CASSTKRGFAEAFF
TRBV7-9,CASSVARTGAYEQYF
TRBV5-1,CASSQGGPNYGYTF
TRBV5-5,CASSRDRARAGELFF
TRBV24-1,CATSASRGSNQPQHF
TRBV21-1,CAHRTERNTEAFF
TRBV24-1,CATSGTSGADTQYF
TRBV7-9,CASSLGQASTDTQYF
TRBV10-2,CASRVDRGNIQYF
TRBV9,CASSVAGGLHYEQYF
TRBV18,CASSRDSPYRTDTQYF
TRBV7-8,CASSLKALGTPVGEQYF
TRBV28,CASSYGQGWRTDTQYF
TRBV5-6,CASSFLTGSDEQYF
TRBV6-4,CASRYSLAGGSSYEQYF
TRBV7-9,CASSRGQNAVLLEQYF
TRBV9,CASSVVGDSFEQFF
TRBV5-8,CASSLRRGGRTGELFF